A selection of T cell receptor beta chains follows, all from one sample in a study of blood T cell repertoires in COVID-19. Profiling relied on immunoSEQ multiplex PCR, and the TCRdb table lists in-frame clones only, not all of them. The table includes some 460,000 clones, around nine tenths detected once. Material: PBMCs or T cells enriched from blood (not recorded which). These receptors came from a woman younger than 30 with acute COVID-19. Each CDR3 is given with its conserved first and last residue. D genes are given only for firm matches. Where a row states a size, it is once, few, many or the class of an expanded clone; other rows omit it.

j_gene: TRBJ2-5; abundance: once; d_gene: -; v_gene: TRBV27; CDR3aa: CASRGAQETQYF; CDR3nt: TGTGCCAGCAGGGGGGCCCAAGAGACCCAGTACTTC
j_gene: TRBJ2-3; abundance: -; d_gene: -; v_gene: TRBV5-6; CDR3aa: CASSRQGTDTQYF; CDR3nt: TGTGCCAGCAGCCGCCAGGGCACAGATACGCAGTATTTT
j_gene: TRBJ2-7; abundance: -; d_gene: -; v_gene: TRBV27; CDR3aa: CASSLFGISSYEQYF; CDR3nt: TGTGCCAGCAGTTTATTCGGGATCAGCTCCTACGAGCAGTACTTC
j_gene: TRBJ1-5; abundance: -; d_gene: TRBD1; v_gene: TRBV10-3; CDR3aa: CAISGQGSQPQHF; CDR3nt: TGTGCCATCAGTGGACAGGGTAGTCAGCCCCAGCATTTT
j_gene: TRBJ2-7; abundance: -; d_gene: TRBD1; v_gene: TRBV28; CDR3aa: CASSTGGLIYEQYF; CDR3nt: TGTGCCAGCAGCACAGGGGGACTTATCTACGAGCAGTACTTC
j_gene: TRBJ2-2; abundance: -; d_gene: TRBD2; v_gene: TRBV2; CDR3aa: CASRTGLAPGELFF; CDR3nt: TGTGCCAGCAGAACGGGACTAGCGCCCGGGGAGCTGTTTTTT
j_gene: TRBJ2-3; abundance: -; d_gene: -; v_gene: TRBV18; CDR3aa: CASSPPIRIQEEF; CDR3nt: TGTGCCAGCTCCCCTCCGATTAGGATACAAGAGGAATTT
j_gene: TRBJ1-1; abundance: -; d_gene: TRBD1; v_gene: TRBV5-8; CDR3aa: CASRGQGANTEAFF; CDR3nt: TGTGCCAGCAGAGGACAGGGGGCGAACACTGAAGCTTTCTTT
j_gene: TRBJ2-7; abundance: -; d_gene: -; v_gene: TRBV27; CDR3aa: CASGRGEQYF; CDR3nt: TGTGCCAGTGGTAGAGGGGAGCAGTACTTC
j_gene: TRBJ2-5; abundance: -; d_gene: -; v_gene: TRBV5-1; CDR3aa: CASSPGTNQETQYF; CDR3nt: TGCGCCAGCAGTCCGGGAACAAACCAAGAGACCCAGTACTTC
j_gene: TRBJ2-7; abundance: -; d_gene: TRBD2; v_gene: TRBV9; CDR3aa: CASSDRDYVNEQYF; CDR3nt: TGTGCCAGCAGCGACCGGGACTACGTGAACGAGCAGTACTTC
j_gene: TRBJ1-1; abundance: -; d_gene: TRBD1; v_gene: TRBV7-9; CDR3aa: CADSDRGFTEAFF; CDR3nt: TGTGCCGATTCGGACAGGGGGTTCACTGAAGCTTTCTTT
j_gene: TRBJ1-1; abundance: -; d_gene: -; v_gene: TRBV30; CDR3aa: CAWSGEAGAFF; CDR3nt: TGTGCCTGGAGCGGTGAGGCTGGGGCTTTCTTT
j_gene: TRBJ1-1; abundance: -; d_gene: TRBD1; v_gene: TRBV27; CDR3aa: CASRTLPAPTGGEAFF; CDR3nt: TGTGCCAGCAGGACCCTGCCCGCCCCGACAGGGGGCGAAGCTTTCTTT
j_gene: TRBJ1-2; abundance: -; d_gene: -; v_gene: TRBV14; CDR3aa: CASSQMRSYGYTF; CDR3nt: TGTGCCAGCAGCCAAATGCGCTCCTATGGCTACACCTTC
j_gene: TRBJ2-7; abundance: -; d_gene: -; v_gene: TRBV10-1; CDR3aa: CASSEWGEGGEQYF; CDR3nt: TGCGCCAGCAGTGAGTGGGGTGAGGGAGGCGAGCAGTACTTC
j_gene: TRBJ2-7; abundance: -; d_gene: -; v_gene: TRBV28; CDR3aa: CAAHPTTGRRYEQYF; CDR3nt: TGTGCCGCTCACCCTACGACAGGAAGAAGGTACGAGCAGTACTTC
j_gene: TRBJ1-3; abundance: -; d_gene: -; v_gene: TRBV10-1; CDR3aa: CASSKGHFYGGNTIYF; CDR3nt: TGCGCCAGCAGTAAAGGACACTTCTATGGTGGAAACACCATATATTTT
j_gene: TRBJ1-4; abundance: -; d_gene: -; v_gene: TRBV28; CDR3aa: CASSLLGRGREKLFF; CDR3nt: TGTGCCAGCAGTTTATTAGGGAGGGGCAGAGAAAAACTGTTTTTT
j_gene: TRBJ1-2; abundance: -; d_gene: -; v_gene: TRBV19; CDR3aa: CASSIGVAGAYGYTF; CDR3nt: TGTGCCAGTAGTATTGGAGTGGCAGGGGCCTATGGCTACACCTTC
j_gene: TRBJ1-5; abundance: -; d_gene: -; v_gene: TRBV19; CDR3aa: CASSTGKRQPQHF; CDR3nt: TGTGCCAGTAGCACAGGGAAGCGGCAGCCCCAGCATTTT
j_gene: TRBJ2-7; abundance: -; d_gene: -; v_gene: TRBV7-2; CDR3aa: CASSQRSSYEQYF; CDR3nt: TGTGCCAGCAGCCAGCGGAGTTCCTACGAGCAGTACTTC
j_gene: TRBJ2-1; abundance: -; d_gene: -; v_gene: TRBV28; CDR3aa: CASSSRGSVYNEQFF; CDR3nt: TGTGCCAGCAGTTCCCGAGGTAGCGTCTACAATGAGCAGTTCTTC
j_gene: TRBJ2-7; abundance: -; d_gene: TRBD2; v_gene: TRBV27; CDR3aa: CASCRVTSESSYEQYF; CDR3nt: TGTGCCAGCTGCAGGGTGACTAGCGAAAGCTCCTACGAGCAGTACTTC
j_gene: TRBJ2-7; abundance: -; d_gene: TRBD1; v_gene: TRBV11-2; CDR3aa: CASSLGGTGDNEQYF; CDR3nt: TGTGCCAGCAGCTTAGGTGGGACAGGGGACAACGAGCAGTACTTC
j_gene: TRBJ2-1; abundance: -; d_gene: TRBD2; v_gene: TRBV13; CDR3aa: CASSFPGTSIDNEQFF; CDR3nt: TGTGCCAGCAGCTTCCCCGGGACTAGCATAGACAATGAGCAGTTCTTC
j_gene: TRBJ2-2; abundance: once; d_gene: -; v_gene: TRBV19; CDR3aa: CASSTDTSNTGELFF; CDR3nt: TGTGCCAGTAGTACCGACACATCGAACACCGGGGAGCTGTTTTTT
j_gene: TRBJ1-2; abundance: -; d_gene: -; v_gene: TRBV28; CDR3aa: CASSLGRSGNYGYTF; CDR3nt: TGTGCCAGCAGTTTAGGGAGGTCCGGTAACTATGGCTACACCTTC
j_gene: TRBJ1-1; abundance: -; d_gene: -; v_gene: TRBV5-6; CDR3aa: CASRGRLVTEAFF; CDR3nt: TGTGCCAGCAGGGGGCGTCTGGTCACTGAAGCTTTCTTT
j_gene: TRBJ1-2; abundance: -; d_gene: TRBD1; v_gene: TRBV5-1; CDR3aa: CASSVDRDGYTF; CDR3nt: TGCGCCAGCAGCGTAGACAGGGACGGCTACACCTTC
j_gene: TRBJ2-3; abundance: -; d_gene: -; v_gene: TRBV30; CDR3aa: CAWARGASTDTQYF; CDR3nt: TGTGCCTGGGCTCGTGGGGCGAGCACAGATACGCAGTATTTT
j_gene: TRBJ2-7; abundance: -; d_gene: -; v_gene: TRBV10-3; CDR3aa: CAISEEDSSYEQYF; CDR3nt: TGTGCCATCAGTGAAGAGGACAGCTCCTACGAGCAGTACTTC
j_gene: TRBJ1-1; abundance: -; d_gene: -; v_gene: TRBV7-2; CDR3aa: CASSLASRRTEAFF; CDR3nt: TGTGCCAGCAGCCTAGCGTCGAGGAGGACTGAAGCTTTCTTT
j_gene: TRBJ1-2; abundance: -; d_gene: -; v_gene: TRBV7-8; CDR3aa: CASSPPRYGYTF; CDR3nt: TGTGCCAGCAGCCCCCCTAGGTATGGCTACACCTTC
j_gene: TRBJ2-7; abundance: -; d_gene: -; v_gene: TRBV18; CDR3aa: CASSPNEWQDTLLDEQYF; CDR3nt: TGTGCCAGCTCACCCAACGAATGGCAGGACACCCTCCTGGACGAGCAGTACTTC
j_gene: TRBJ2-5; abundance: -; d_gene: -; v_gene: TRBV7-9; CDR3aa: CASSLSGGQMGETQYF; CDR3nt: TGTGCCAGCAGCTTATCGGGGGGCCAGATGGGAGAGACCCAGTACTTC
j_gene: TRBJ1-1; abundance: -; d_gene: TRBD1; v_gene: TRBV29-1; CDR3aa: CSARTGNTEAFF; CDR3nt: TGCAGCGCCCGGACAGGGAACACTGAAGCTTTCTTT
j_gene: TRBJ2-7; abundance: once; d_gene: TRBD2; v_gene: TRBV30; CDR3aa: CAWRGRGGHEQYF; CDR3nt: TGTGCCTGGAGAGGGAGGGGTGGCCACGAGCAGTACTTC
j_gene: TRBJ1-3; abundance: -; d_gene: TRBD1; v_gene: TRBV4-1; CDR3aa: CASSQVQVGARGLSGNTIYF; CDR3nt: TGCGCCAGCAGCCAAGTCCAGGTGGGGGCCAGGGGGCTTTCCGGAAACACCATATATTTT
j_gene: TRBJ1-5; abundance: once; d_gene: -; v_gene: TRBV19; CDR3aa: CASSTQTSPQHF; CDR3nt: TGTGCCAGTAGTACACAAACCTCGCCCCAGCATTTT
j_gene: TRBJ2-1; abundance: -; d_gene: -; v_gene: TRBV20-1; CDR3aa: CSVPRENEQFF; CDR3nt: TGCAGTGTTCCTAGGGAGAATGAGCAGTTCTTC
j_gene: TRBJ1-2; abundance: -; d_gene: -; v_gene: TRBV7-2; CDR3aa: CASSLRRIGDGYTF; CDR3nt: TGTGCCAGCAGCCTGCGCCGAATTGGAGATGGCTACACCTTC